A selection of T cell receptor beta chains follows, all from one sample in a study of vaccination and CD4 T cells after COVID-19. These receptors' antigens are unknown. TCRdb re-called the PCR reads through MiXCR, storing one row per CDR3 protein. The table shows about 20,000 distinct CDR3 sequences, with approximately 50% occurring only once. The sequencing input was CD4+ T cells from blood, cultured in vitro. Receptors were obtained from a human donor who had recovered from COVID-19. CDR3s include the opening cysteine and the closing phenylalanine or tryptophan. The D gene is left open where the match is weak. Clone sizes are given selectively: once, few, many, or a class where the clone is expanded.

d_gene	j_gene	v_gene	len	abundance	CDR3nt	CDR3aa
NA	TRBJ1-2	TRBV6-1	14	NA	TGTGCCAGCAAGACGGGGTACGCGTCCGATGGCTACACCTTC	CASKTGYASDGYTF
TRBD1	TRBJ2-3	TRBV6-1	15	NA	TGTGCCAGCAGTGAGGGACAGGCTAGCACAGATACGCAGTATTTT	CASSEGQASTDTQYF
NA	TRBJ1-1	TRBV10-3	14	NA	TGTGCCATCAGTGAAGTGGGCGTTCGGACTGAAGCTTTCTTT	CAISEVGVRTEAFF
NA	TRBJ2-2	TRBV7-2	16	NA	TGTGCCAGCAGCTTGGGGGACGCCCTCAGGGCCGGGGAGCTGTTTTTT	CASSLGDALRAGELFF
NA	TRBJ2-1	TRBV2	13	NA	TGTGCCAGCAGTAACGACCAGAGGGATGAGCAGTTCTTC	CASSNDQRDEQFF
NA	TRBJ1-5	TRBV2	15	few	TGTGCCAGCAGTGAACAGGGCAGGGGAGAAGGGCCCCAGCATTTT	CASSEQGRGEGPQHF
NA	TRBJ1-6	TRBV7-9	16	NA	TGTGCCAGCAGCTTAACGAGGATTTCCTATAATTCACCCCTCCACTTT	CASSLTRISYNSPLHF
TRBD2	TRBJ2-1	TRBV15	17	NA	TGTGCCACCAGCAGACACCTCGGGACTAGCGGCTACAATGAGCAGTTCTTC	CATSRHLGTSGYNEQFF
NA	TRBJ1-2	TRBV6-1	10	NA	TGTGCCAGCAGGACTGATGGCTACACCTTC	CASRTDGYTF
TRBD1	TRBJ2-6	TRBV7-9	20	NA	TGTGCCAGCAGCCCATATATCTGGGGACAGAGCAACTCTGGGGCCAACGTCCTGACTTTC	CASSPYIWGQSNSGANVLTF
NA	TRBJ2-3	TRBV11-3	15	few	TGTGCCAGCAGCCAGATTGCGGGTAGCACAGATACGCAGTATTTT	CASSQIAGSTDTQYF
NA	TRBJ1-1	TRBV30	13	NA	TGTGCCTGGACGATCGGGGCGAACACTGAAGCTTTCTTT	CAWTIGANTEAFF
TRBD2	TRBJ2-7	TRBV4-3	15	NA	TGCGCCAGCAGCCAAGGGACTAGCGGAGTTTACGAGCAGTACTTC	CASSQGTSGVYEQYF
NA	TRBJ1-6	TRBV6-1	16	NA	TGTGCCAGCAGTGAATGGGGCAGGGTTGATAATTCACCCCTCCACTTT	CASSEWGRVDNSPLHF
TRBD1	TRBJ1-5	TRBV2	15	NA	TGTGCCAGCAGCGCGGACAGGGGAGGGAATCAGCCCCAGCATTTT	CASSADRGGNQPQHF
NA	TRBJ1-5	TRBV6-1	14	few	TGTGCCAGCAGAAGTAGGGGAAGCAATCAGCCCCAGCATTTT	CASRSRGSNQPQHF
TRBD2	TRBJ2-7	TRBV20-1	14	NA	TGCAGTGCCCCCGGACTAGCGGGATCTTACGAGCAGTACTTC	CSAPGLAGSYEQYF
NA	TRBJ2-7	TRBV7-8	15	NA	TGTGCCAGCAGCTCAGCCGGGACAATGCGTCTGGAGCAGTACTTC	CASSSAGTMRLEQYF
NA	TRBJ2-2	TRBV20-1	14	NA	TGCAGTGCTAAACCGAACAGGGACACCGGGGAGCTGTTTTTT	CSAKPNRDTGELFF
NA	TRBJ1-6	TRBV10-1	13	NA	TGCGCCAGGCGGAGCTCCTATAATTCACCCCTCCACTTT	CARRSSYNSPLHF
NA	TRBJ2-7	TRBV10-3	16	NA	TGTGCCATCAGTGAGTCGGGACTGGGTTCAGGGTACGAGCAGTACTTC	CAISESGLGSGYEQYF
TRBD2	TRBJ2-7	TRBV9	15	NA	TGTGCCAGCAGCGGGGTAGCGGGAGCTTACGATGAGCAGTACTTC	CASSGVAGAYDEQYF
NA	TRBJ2-6	TRBV19	16	NA	TGTGCCAGTAGTATCCTCGCGGGGAGCGGGGCCAACGTCCTGACTTTC	CASSILAGSGANVLTF
NA	TRBJ1-2	TRBV7-3	14	few	TGTGCCAGCAGCTTGGTGCCGGGACCCTATGGCTACACCTTC	CASSLVPGPYGYTF
NA	TRBJ1-1	TRBV7-2	13	NA	TGTGCCAGCAGCTTCCAGGGAGGGACTGAAGCTTTCTTT	CASSFQGGTEAFF
NA	TRBJ1-1	TRBV5-4	13	once	TGTGCCAGCAGCTTGGGGGTGGACACTGAAGCTTTCTTT	CASSLGVDTEAFF
NA	TRBJ2-1	TRBV2	15	NA	TGTGCCAGCAGCCCTTCGATCTTTCGCTTGAGGGAGCAGTTCTTC	CASSPSIFRLREQFF
TRBD1	TRBJ1-1	TRBV20-1	13	NA	TGCAGTGCCCCGGGACAGGGGACCGCTGAAGCTTTCTTT	CSAPGQGTAEAFF
NA	TRBJ2-3	TRBV7-3	15	NA	TGTGCCAGCAGCTTATACGGCGGGAGCACAGATACGCAGTATTTT	CASSLYGGSTDTQYF
TRBD2	TRBJ2-3	TRBV7-2	16	NA	TGTGCCAGCAGCTTAAACAGCGGGGGTACCACAGATACGCAGTATTTT	CASSLNSGGTTDTQYF
NA	TRBJ1-3	TRBV9	14	NA	TGTGCCAGCAGCGCTACAGGGTTAGCAGACACCATATATTTT	CASSATGLADTIYF
NA	TRBJ1-2	TRBV4-1	14	once	TGCGCCAGCAGCCAAGTTTCGGGGGTGGGTGGCTACACCTTC	CASSQVSGVGGYTF
TRBD2	TRBJ2-3	TRBV20-1	15	NA	TGCAGTGCTTCGGTTAGCGGGGGGTGGACAGATACGCAGTATTTT	CSASVSGGWTDTQYF